The entry below describes one T cell receptor beta chain. The antigen remains unidentified. This entry belongs to a study of T cell responses to AZD1222 COVID-19 vaccine. Study findings and constraints: Sampling that yielded the repertoires occurred only after the peak T cell response. Most donors were white British, females outnumbered males, and clonal diversity was possibly underestimated. CD4 TCRs associated with vaccination spanned spike, dominating at 160-218 and 743-854.

The germline V gene encodes CDR1 SGHVS and CDR2 FQNEAQ. V was shortened by 4 bases and J by 4 bases, with 15 bases between the two germline ends. The CDR3 has 15 residues. Assay used: immunoSEQ multiplex PCR; TCRdb lists only in-frame clones, some missing. This table has 80,000 to 100,000 clones, 70% to 90% appearing once. Sequenced material: peripheral blood, taken 28 days after the second AZD1222 dose. The gene calls are TRBV7-8 and TRBJ2-3; D perhaps matches TRBD1 (5 bases). The clonotype originates from an adult who received the AZD1222 COVID-19 vaccine. In DNA form, the CDR3 reads TGTGCCAGCAGCTCAACAGGTGGTGTTGCAGATACGCAGTATTTT. Amino acid sequence: CASSSTGGVADTQYF.